Following are 27 T cell receptor beta chains from one sample sequenced in a study of cytomegalovirus exposure and HLA in healthy donors. The primer mix had 60 Vbeta and 13 Jbeta primers. The assay was immunoSEQ multiplex PCR, and TCRdb's table has in-frame clones only and misses some. The sample shows around 200,000 clones, 82% of them seen only once. The sequencing input was PBMCs. Receptors were obtained from a man aged 35 to 55 in good health and CMV-seropositive.

This clone occurred once. V and J are TRBV27 and TRBJ1-1; a weak D match, TRBD1 (5 bases). This CDR3 has 13 residues. The V end lost 7 bases, the J end lost 5 bases, and 14 bases lay between the germline ends. CDR1 and CDR2 from the germline V gene are MNHEY and SMNVEV (reference sequence). The CDR3 DNA is TGTGCCAGCAAGCTGGGAGGGGCGACTGAAGCTTTCTTT. Its protein is CASKLGGATEAFF.

This clone has only one observation. The V and J genes are TRBV5-1 and TRBJ2-1; TRBD2 agrees at 8 bases. CDR3 size: 16 residues. The germline CDR1 and CDR2 sequences are SGHRS and YFSETQ. The trim removed 0 bases at V and 6 bases at J, leaving 8 bases unmatched. The CDR3 protein is CASSLGVAGTLNEQFF. CDR3 DNA sequence: TGCGCCAGCAGCTTGGGGGTAGCGGGGACACTCAATGAGCAGTTCTTC.

The J gene is TRBJ2-2, the V gene TRBV27; TRBD1 agrees at 7 bases. V gave up 7 bases and J gave up 0 bases; unmatched junction bases: 8. CDR1 MNHEY and CDR2 SMNVEV come from the germline V gene (reference sequence). The length of the CDR3 is 16 residues. The DNA for the CDR3 is TGTGCCAGCACGGGACGACAGGGACCGAACACCGGGGAGCTGTTTTTT. The encoded protein is CASTGRQGPNTGELFF.

The chain couples TRBV6-5 to TRBJ1-5; the D gene is possibly TRBD1 (5 bases). The V gene lost 0 bases and the J gene lost 11 bases, with 14 bases spanning the gap. The length of the CDR3 is 14 residues. CDR1 MNHEY and CDR2 SVGAGI come from the germline V gene. In nucleotides, the CDR3 is TGTGCCAGCAGTTACTCGGCGGTGGGGGGGGCCCAGCATTTT. Translated, it gives CASSYSAVGGAQHF.

The chain uses TRBV7-2 and TRBJ2-3; 7 bases are shared with TRBD1. With 4 bases clipped from V and 4 bases from J, the junction kept 5 bases outside the gene matches. This CDR3 region has 14 residues. Germline loops: CDR1 SGHTA, CDR2 FQGNSA. The CDR3 DNA sequence: TGTGCCAGCAGCTCGCGGACAGGCTCAGATACGCAGTATTTT. Translating it yields CASSSRTGSDTQYF. Together with reference TRBV7-2 and TRBJ2-3, the CDR3 gives the full variable domain: GAGVSQSPSNKVTEKGKDVELRCDPISGHTALYWYRQSLGQGLEFLIYFQGNSAPDKSGLPSDRFSAERTGGSVSTLTIQRTQQEDSAVYLCASSSRTGSDTQYFGPGTRLTVL.

The chain has TRBV30 and TRBJ2-7; D possibly corresponds to TRBD1 (5 bases). The V and J ends lost 2 bases and 6 bases respectively, with 11 bases between them. This CDR3 has 12 residues. The germline V gene encodes CDR1 GTSNPN and CDR2 SVGIG (reference sequence). The chain's CDR3 is CAWSPTQGEQYF. CDR3 DNA: TGTGCCTGGAGTCCTACTCAGGGCGAGCAGTACTTC. The variable domain in full, with the rest retrieved from reference TRBV30 and TRBJ2-7, is SQTIHQWPATLVQPVGSPLSLECTVEGTSNPNLYWYRQAAGRGLQLLFYSVGIGQISSEVPQNLSASRPQDRQFILSSKKLLLSDSGFYLCAWSPTQGEQYFGPGTRLTVT.

The V and J genes are TRBV7-9 and TRBJ2-7; TRBD2 aligns across 13 bases. This CDR3 contains 17 residues. J was trimmed by 3 bases and V by 0 bases; bases with no gene match: 5. Germline V lookup: CDR1 SEHNR, CDR2 FQNEAQ (reference sequence). The CDR3 is CASSLAYGTSGIYEQYF. CDR3 in DNA: TGTGCCAGCAGCTTAGCCTATGGGACTAGCGGGATCTACGAGCAGTACTTC.

The chain joins TRBV6-6 to TRBJ2-4; D ambiguous. The CDR3 is 13 amino acids. The V gene lost 3 bases and the J gene lost 6 bases, with 9 bases spanning the gap. CDR1 and CDR2 from the germline V gene are MNHNY and SVGAGI (reference sequence). CDR3 region: CASSYVRGNIQYF. CDR3 bases: TGTGCCAGCAGTTATGTCAGAGGAAACATTCAGTACTTC.

The sample holds one count of this clone. The rearrangement links TRBV15 to TRBJ2-5; 9 bases are shared with TRBD1. With 2 bases clipped from V and 4 bases from J, the junction kept 5 bases outside the gene matches. The germline gives CDR1 LNHNV, CDR2 YYDKDF (reference sequence). The length of the CDR3 is 15 residues. DNA for the CDR3: TGTGCCACCAGCAGATCCCGGACAGGGGTAGAGACCCAGTACTTC. Encoded protein: CATSRSRTGVETQYF.

The chain joins TRBV4-1 to TRBJ1-2, with D perhaps matching TRBD1 (6 bases). Per the germline V gene, CDR1 is MGHRA and CDR2 is YSYEKL. The CDR3 has 15 amino acids. Between the trimmed V and J ends, which lost 0 bases and 4 bases, there was a span of 12 bases. The CDR3 protein is CASSQDLDRTYGYTF. The DNA for the CDR3 is TGCGCCAGCAGCCAAGATCTGGACAGAACCTATGGCTACACCTTC.

This chain links TRBV7-7 with TRBJ2-1, with 11 positions matching TRBD2. The CDR3 loop spans 14 amino acids. The J segment lost 10 bases and the V segment lost 1 base, leaving 3 bases of the junction unmatched. The germline V gene has CDR1 SSHAT and CDR2 FNYEAQ (reference sequence). DNA of the CDR3: TGTGCCAGCAGCTTAGGCGGGACTAGCGGCGAGCAGTTCTTC. This translates into CASSLGGTSGEQFF.

The rearrangement joins TRBV11-2 to TRBJ2-7, with 8 bases aligning to TRBD2. The CDR3 has 14 residues. CDR1 and CDR2 (germline): SGHAT, FQNNGV. V trimming: 5 bases; J trimming: 4 bases; junction bases outside the gene matches: 7. The CDR3 coding sequence is TGTGCCAGCAGCCGACTCAGCGGGGGTTACGAGCAGTACGTC. This codes for CASSRLSGGYEQYV.

The chain combines TRBV5-6 with TRBJ2-1; 10 bases are shared with TRBD2. V shed 2 bases and J 4 bases; nucleotides not matched to a gene: 12. CDR1 is SGHDT, CDR2 YYEEEE, per germline. The length of the CDR3 is 18 residues. The CDR3 nucleotides read TGTGCCAGCAGCTTTTGGCCTAGCGGGAGAGGTAAATACAATGAGCAGTTCTTC. Translation: CASSFWPSGRGKYNEQFF.

V and J are TRBV27 and TRBJ2-1, with TRBD2 matching 10 bases. V was clipped by 0 bases and J by 6 bases; unmatched bases: 14. This CDR3 has 19 residues. Germline V lookup: CDR1 MNHEY, CDR2 SMNVEV (reference sequence). The CDR3 spells CASSLSRRLEREGFNEQFF. DNA for the CDR3: TGTGCCAGCAGTTTATCCCGCAGGCTAGAGCGGGAGGGCTTCAATGAGCAGTTCTTC.

The V call is TRBV29-1, the J call TRBJ1-4, with D maybe TRBD1 (5 bases). Germline values: CDR1 SQVTM, CDR2 ANQGSEA. The CDR3 contains 12 residues. Trimming left V 7 bases short and J 5 bases short, with 11 bases between. In DNA, the CDR3 is TGCAGCGCCAGGGCAGGGAATGAAAAACTGTTTTTT. It is translated as CSARAGNEKLFF.

The chain couples TRBV10-1 to TRBJ2-3; tentatively, D is TRBD2 (5 bases). The V end was cut by 0 bases, the J end by 2 bases, with 6 bases between. Germline loops: CDR1 WNHNN, CDR2 SYGVQD (reference sequence). The CDR3 totals 14 residues. The CDR3 is CASSESDYTDTQYF. CDR3 DNA: TGCGCCAGCAGTGAGTCTGACTACACAGATACGCAGTATTTT.

The V and J genes are TRBV5-1 and TRBJ2-3, with 7 positions matching TRBD2. V lost 3 bases to trimming and J lost 2 bases; unmatched junction nucleotides: 9. The CDR3 runs to 16 residues. Germline V gene data show CDR1 as SGHRS and CDR2 as YFSETQ. This CDR3 is CASSWPLAENTDTQYF. In DNA form, the CDR3 reads TGCGCCAGCAGCTGGCCTCTAGCGGAGAACACAGATACGCAGTATTTT.

This chain joins TRBV6-1 and TRBJ2-3; 8 bases are a match to TRBD2. Germline values: CDR1 MNHNS, CDR2 SASEGT. The CDR3 covers 15 residues. V was clipped by 8 bases and J by 3 bases; unmatched bases: 10. The CDR3 loop reads CASPASGSGTDTQYF. CDR3 DNA sequence: TGTGCCAGCCCAGCCAGCGGGAGTGGGACAGATACGCAGTATTTT.

The sample holds a few counts of this clone. V gene TRBV19 combines with J gene TRBJ1-1; TRBD1 aligns across 10 bases. Trimming at V came to 7 bases and at J to 5 bases, leaving 10 bases not matched to a gene. The germline CDR1 and CDR2 sequences are LNHDA and SQIVND (reference sequence). The CDR3 totals 15 residues. CDR3 DNA: TGTGCCAGTACCCGATCGGGACAGGGGAGGACTGAAGCTTTCTTT. As protein: CASTRSGQGRTEAFF. Variable domain in full (rest from reference TRBV19 and TRBJ1-1): DGGITQSPKYLFRKEGQNVTLSCEQNLNHDAMYWYRQDPGQGLRLIYYSQIVNDFQKGDIAEGYSVSREKKESFPLTVTSAQKNPTAFYLCASTRSGQGRTEAFFGQGTRLTVV.

The chain employs TRBV5-6 and TRBJ1-1; D unresolved. CDR3 length: 16 amino acids. In germline, CDR1 is SGHDT, CDR2 YYEEEE. V lost 0 bases and J 8 bases, leaving 20 bases between the germline ends. CDR3: CASSLAIQVYGPEAFF. The CDR3 region has the DNA TGTGCCAGCAGCTTGGCTATTCAGGTATACGGTCCCGAAGCTTTCTTT.

V gene TRBV6-1 combines with J gene TRBJ1-3; TRBD1 aligns across 7 bases. Germline loops: CDR1 MNHNS, CDR2 SASEGT. V was pared by 5 bases and J by 0 bases, with 4 bases of the junction left unmatched. The CDR3 sequence is 15 residues long. The CDR3 DNA sequence: TGTGCCAGCAGTCCAGGGGACAGCTCTGGAAACACCATATATTTT. Amino acids: CASSPGDSSGNTIYF.

Only one count was recorded for this clone. This chain links TRBV27 with TRBJ2-7, with TRBD2 matching 14 bases. CDR1 and CDR2 from the germline V gene are MNHEY and SMNVEV (reference sequence). There are 17 residues in the CDR3. With 5 bases clipped from V and 2 bases from J, the junction kept 8 bases outside the gene matches. For the CDR3, the DNA is TGTGCCAGCAGTCCGACAGGGACTAGCGGGAGTCCCTACGAGCAGTACTTC. As protein: CASSPTGTSGSPYEQYF.

V usage is TRBV27 and J usage is TRBJ2-3; no definite D call. Germline V gives CDR1 MNHEY, CDR2 SMNVEV (reference sequence). The CDR3 sequence is 11 residues long. V was shortened by 4 bases and J by 5 bases, with 4 bases between the two germline ends. The chain's CDR3 is CASSSQDTQYF. CDR3 coding DNA: TGTGCCAGCAGTTCACAAGATACGCAGTATTTT.

CDR3 nucleotide sequence: TGCGCCAGCAGCCGACAGGGATCAACTAATGAAAAACTGTTTTTT. Its protein product is CASSRQGSTNEKLFF. The chain couples TRBV4-1 to TRBJ1-4, with TRBD1 identical over 7 bases. The CDR3 loop spans 15 amino acids. V was pared by 4 bases and J by 0 bases, with 2 bases of the junction left unmatched. CDR1 and CDR2 from the germline V gene are MGHRA and YSYEKL.

The rearrangement uses TRBV5-1 and TRBJ2-6, with D possibly TRBD1 on 5 matching bases. V lost 7 bases, J lost 0 bases, and 11 bases lay in between. This CDR3 contains 15 residues. Germline V gene sequence: CDR1 SGHRS, CDR2 YFSETQ. CDR3 in amino acids: CASGAESSGANVLTF. CDR3 bases: TGCGCCAGCGGGGCAGAAAGCTCTGGGGCCAACGTCCTGACTTTC. Combining the CDR3 with reference TRBV5-1 and TRBJ2-6 gives the whole variable domain KAGVTQTPRYLIKTRGQQVTLSCSPISGHRSVSWYQQTPGQGLQFLFEYFSETQRNKGNFPGRFSGRQFSNSRSEMNVSTLELGDSALYLCASGAESSGANVLTFGAGSRLTVL.

V gene TRBV9 combines with J gene TRBJ2-5; 12 positions match TRBD2. The CDR3 totals 16 residues. The germline gives CDR1 SGDLS, CDR2 YYNGEE. With V trimmed by 4 bases and J by 4 bases, 8 bases remained unmatched. The CDR3 loop is CASSSRLAGAGETQYF. The CDR3, as DNA: TGTGCCAGCAGCTCCAGACTAGCGGGAGCTGGAGAGACCCAGTACTTC.

As concerns this clone: One junction end disagrees with the germline gene, perhaps due to a read error. The V call is TRBV19, the J call TRBJ1-1; D possibly corresponds to TRBD1 (5 bases). Germline V CDR1 and CDR2: LNHDA, SQIVND (reference sequence). The CDR3 is made up of 12 amino acids. The CDR3 loop is CASSIGEFQVFF. The CDR3 bases are TGTGCCAGTAGCATAGGGGAGTTCCAGGTATTCTTT.